The subject of this entry is one T cell receptor beta chain. The antigen remains undetermined. The sample belongs to a study of radiotherapy plus CTLA-4 blockade in lung cancer. At the level of the study: Of all patients, around 18% responded objectively and 25% to 40% showed disease control.

Study findings and constraints: Among blood TCR repertoires after radiotherapy plus ipilimumab, tumor-derived clones expanded.

Sequencing used immunoSEQ multiplex PCR; TCRdb keeps in-frame clones, though not all of them. The profile covers 14,000 to 15,000 clones, with 72% appearing a single time and 46% taken by the ten largest. The CDR3 is 16 amino acids. Germline V gene lookup returns CDR1 MDHEN and CDR2 SYDVKM. V shed 4 bases and J 8 bases; nucleotides not matched to a gene: 10. The V call is TRBV28, the J call TRBJ1-5, with 11 bases matching TRBD1. The sample was peripheral blood, taken from a patient treated with radiotherapy plus ipilimumab. This sequence originates from a human donor with non-small cell lung cancer whose response to radiotherapy plus ipilimumab could not be evaluated. The DNA for the CDR3 is TGTGCCAGCAGTTCCCCGGACAGGGGGCGCCGAGAGCCCCAGCATTTT. Amino acids: CASSSPDRGRREPQHF. Based on the CDR3 plus reference TRBV28 and TRBJ1-5, the full variable domain is DVKVTQSSRYLVKRTGEKVFLECVQDMDHENMFWYRQDPGLGLRLIYFSYDVKMKEKGDIPEGYSVSREKKERFSLILESASTNQTSMYLCASSSPDRGRREPQHFGDGTRLSIL.